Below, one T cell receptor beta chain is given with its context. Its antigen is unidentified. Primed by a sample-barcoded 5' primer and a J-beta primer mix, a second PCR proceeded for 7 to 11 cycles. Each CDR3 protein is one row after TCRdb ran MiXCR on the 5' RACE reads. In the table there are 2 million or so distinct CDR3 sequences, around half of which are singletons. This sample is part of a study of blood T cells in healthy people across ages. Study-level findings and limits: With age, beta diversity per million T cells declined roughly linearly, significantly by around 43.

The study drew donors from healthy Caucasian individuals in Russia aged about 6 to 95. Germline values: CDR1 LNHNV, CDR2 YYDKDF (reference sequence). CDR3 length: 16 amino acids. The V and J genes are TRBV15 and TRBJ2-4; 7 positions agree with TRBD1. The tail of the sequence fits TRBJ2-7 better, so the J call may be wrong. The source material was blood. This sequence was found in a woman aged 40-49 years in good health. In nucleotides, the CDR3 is TGTGCCACCAGCAGTGAGGACAGGCCGGGACACTACGAGCAGTACTTC. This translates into CATSSEDRPGHYEQYF.